This TCR beta chain appears in the sequencing data of a study of chemoradiotherapy in HPV16-positive cancers. For the study at large: Two HPV16-positive patients' cells yielded candidate HPV-specific clones and common motifs.

Samples were taken several times over chemoradiotherapy. Of note for this clone: Its antigen is as yet unknown.

Study-wide results and caveats: Candidate HPV-specific clones and E7-related TCR motifs grew in tumor during treatment.

Sequencing used immunoSEQ multiplex PCR; TCRdb keeps in-frame clones, though not all of them. The sample records about 1,500 clones, about 87% being singletons. Germline CDR1 is SGDLS and CDR2 is YYNGEE. V trimming: 2 bases; J trimming: 8 bases; junction bases outside the gene matches: 8. CDR3 length: 14 residues. The J gene is TRBJ1-2, the V gene TRBV9; TRBD1 matches 8 bases. This sequence was found in a human donor with HPV-associated anogenital cancer. Sample: tumor tissue, taken from a patient who underwent chemoradiotherapy. CDR3 sequence (DNA): TGTGCCAGCAGCGTCGACCAGGGGGCGCGAGGCTACACCTTC. Its translation is CASSVDQGARGYTF. The full variable domain, in which reference TRBV9 and TRBJ1-2 provide the parts outside the CDR3, is DSGVTQTPKHLITATGQRVTLRCSPRSGDLSVYWYQQSLDQGLQFLIQYYNGEERAKGNILERFSAQQFPDLHSELNLSSLELGDSALYFCASSVDQGARGYTFGSGTRLTVV.